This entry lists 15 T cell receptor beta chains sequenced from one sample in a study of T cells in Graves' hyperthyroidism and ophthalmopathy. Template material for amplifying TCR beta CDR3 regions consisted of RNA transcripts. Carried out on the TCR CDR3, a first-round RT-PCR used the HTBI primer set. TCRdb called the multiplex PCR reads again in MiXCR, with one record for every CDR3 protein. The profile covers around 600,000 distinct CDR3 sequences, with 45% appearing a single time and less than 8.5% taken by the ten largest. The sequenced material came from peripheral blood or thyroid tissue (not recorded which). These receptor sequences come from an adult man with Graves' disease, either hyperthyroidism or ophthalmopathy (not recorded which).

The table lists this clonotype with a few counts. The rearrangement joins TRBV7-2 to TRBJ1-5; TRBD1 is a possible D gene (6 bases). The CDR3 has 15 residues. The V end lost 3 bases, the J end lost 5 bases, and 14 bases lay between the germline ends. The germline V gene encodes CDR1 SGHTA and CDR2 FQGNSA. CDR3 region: CASSLLGQGYQPQHF. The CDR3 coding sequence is TGTGCCAGCAGCTTGCTGGGTCAGGGGTATCAGCCCCAGCATTTT.

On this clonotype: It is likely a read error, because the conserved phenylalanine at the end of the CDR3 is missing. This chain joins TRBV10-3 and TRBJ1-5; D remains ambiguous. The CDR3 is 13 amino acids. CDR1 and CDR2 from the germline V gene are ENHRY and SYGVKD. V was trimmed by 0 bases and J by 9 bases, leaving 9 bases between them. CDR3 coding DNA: TGTGCCATCAGTGAGTCTATTGGTCGGCCCCAGCATTCT. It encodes CAISESIGRPQHS.

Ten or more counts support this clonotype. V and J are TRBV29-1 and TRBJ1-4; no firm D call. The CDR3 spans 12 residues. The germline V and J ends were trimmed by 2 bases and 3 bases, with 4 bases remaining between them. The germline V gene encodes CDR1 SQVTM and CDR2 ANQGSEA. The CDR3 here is CSVEPPNEKLFF. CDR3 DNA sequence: TGCAGCGTTGAACCCCCTAATGAAAAACTGTTTTTT. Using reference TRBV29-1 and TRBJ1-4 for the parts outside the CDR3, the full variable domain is SAVISQKPSRDICQRGTSLTIQCQVDSQVTMMFWYRQQPGQSLTLIATANQGSEATYESGFVIDKFPISRPNLTFSTLTVSNMSPEDSSIYLCSVEPPNEKLFFGSGTQLSVL.

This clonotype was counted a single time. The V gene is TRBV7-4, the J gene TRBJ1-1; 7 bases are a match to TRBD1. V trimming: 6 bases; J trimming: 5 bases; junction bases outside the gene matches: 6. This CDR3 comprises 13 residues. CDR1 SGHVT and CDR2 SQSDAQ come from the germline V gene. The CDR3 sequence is CASSTGQSTEAFF. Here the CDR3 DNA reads TGTGCCAGCAGTACGGGACAGTCTACTGAAGCTTTCTTT. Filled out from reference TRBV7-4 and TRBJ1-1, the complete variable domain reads GAGVSQSPRYKVAKRGRDVALRCDSISGHVTLYWYRQTLGQGSEVLTYSQSDAQRDKSGRPSGRFSAERPERSVSTLKIQRTEQGDSAVYLCASSTGQSTEAFFGQGTRLTVV.

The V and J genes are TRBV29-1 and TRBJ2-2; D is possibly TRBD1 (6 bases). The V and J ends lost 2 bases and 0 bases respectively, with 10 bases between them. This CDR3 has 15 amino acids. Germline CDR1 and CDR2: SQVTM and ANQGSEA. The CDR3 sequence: CSVEIRTANTGELFF. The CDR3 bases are TGCAGCGTTGAAATAAGGACAGCGAACACCGGGGAGCTGTTTTTT.

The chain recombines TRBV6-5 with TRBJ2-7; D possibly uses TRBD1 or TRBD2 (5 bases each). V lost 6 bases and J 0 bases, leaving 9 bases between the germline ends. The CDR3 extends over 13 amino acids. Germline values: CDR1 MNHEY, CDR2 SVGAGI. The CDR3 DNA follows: TGTGCCAGCAGCTCGGGACCCTCCTACGAGCAGTACTTC. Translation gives CASSSGPSYEQYF.

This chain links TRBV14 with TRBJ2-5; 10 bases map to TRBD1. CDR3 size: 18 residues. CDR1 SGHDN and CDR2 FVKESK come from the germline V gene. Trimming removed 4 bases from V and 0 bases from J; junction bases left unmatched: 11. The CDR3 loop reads CASSPGQGDLGNQETQYF. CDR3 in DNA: TGTGCCAGCAGCCCAGGACAGGGGGACCTCGGGAACCAAGAGACCCAGTACTTC.

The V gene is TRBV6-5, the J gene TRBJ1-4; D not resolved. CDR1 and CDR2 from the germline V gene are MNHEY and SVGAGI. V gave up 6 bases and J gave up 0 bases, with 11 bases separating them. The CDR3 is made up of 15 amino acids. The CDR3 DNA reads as TGTGCCAGCAGCTACGAGGAGGCAACTAATGAAAAACTGTTTTTT. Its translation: CASSYEEATNEKLFF.

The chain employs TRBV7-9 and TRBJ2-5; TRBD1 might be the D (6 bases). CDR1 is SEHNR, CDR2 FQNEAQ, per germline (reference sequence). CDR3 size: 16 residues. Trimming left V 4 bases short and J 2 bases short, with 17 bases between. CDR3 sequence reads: CASSSHPRGLQETQYF. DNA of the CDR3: TGTGCCAGCAGCTCACACCCCAGGGGCCTACAAGAGACCCAGTACTTC.

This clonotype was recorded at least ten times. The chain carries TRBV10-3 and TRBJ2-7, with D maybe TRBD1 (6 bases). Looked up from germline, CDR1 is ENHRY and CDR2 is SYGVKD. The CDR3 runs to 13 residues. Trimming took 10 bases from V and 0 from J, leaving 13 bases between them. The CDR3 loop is CATTKDSSYEQYF. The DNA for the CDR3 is TGTGCCACCACAAAGGACAGCTCCTACGAGCAGTACTTC.

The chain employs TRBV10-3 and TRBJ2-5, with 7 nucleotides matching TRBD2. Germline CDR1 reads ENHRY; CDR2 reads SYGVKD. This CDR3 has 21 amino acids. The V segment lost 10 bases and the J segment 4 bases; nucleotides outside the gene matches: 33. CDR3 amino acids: CATRGGGGRRTSSEDPETQYF. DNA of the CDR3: TGTGCCACCAGAGGTGGGGGGGGAAGAAGGACTTCATCGGAAGACCCAGAGACCCAGTACTTC.

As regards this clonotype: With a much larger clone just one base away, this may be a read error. This CDR3 is CTSSPGTGVGYTF. DNA for the CDR3: TGTACCAGCAGCCCCGGGACAGGGGTCGGCTACACCTTC. The chain employs TRBV7-3 and TRBJ1-2; 10 bases map to TRBD1. The CDR3 has 13 amino acids. Germline CDR1 SGHTA, CDR2 FQGTGA.

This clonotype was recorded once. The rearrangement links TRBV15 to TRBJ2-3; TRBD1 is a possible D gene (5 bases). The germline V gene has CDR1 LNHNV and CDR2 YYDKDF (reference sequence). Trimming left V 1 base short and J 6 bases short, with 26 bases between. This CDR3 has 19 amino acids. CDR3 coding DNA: TGTGCCACCAGCAGAGTTATTTCCGACGGTGGGGCACACAGGGATACGCAGTATTTT. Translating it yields CATSRVISDGGAHRDTQYF.

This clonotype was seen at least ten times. The chain's CDR3 is CSARVGINQPQHF. In DNA form, the CDR3 reads TGCAGTGCTAGAGTGGGAATCAATCAGCCCCAGCATTTT. This chain links TRBV20-1 with TRBJ1-5, with D unresolved. The CDR3 length is 13 residues. The germline V gene has CDR1 DFQATT and CDR2 SNEGSKA (reference sequence). V was cut by 1 base and J by 3 bases, with 7 bases left in between.

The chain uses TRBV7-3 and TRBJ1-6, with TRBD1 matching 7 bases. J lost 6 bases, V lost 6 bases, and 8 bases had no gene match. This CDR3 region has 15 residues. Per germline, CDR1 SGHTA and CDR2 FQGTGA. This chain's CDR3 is CASRIQGDGNSPLHF. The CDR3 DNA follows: TGTGCCAGCAGGATCCAGGGGGACGGTAATTCACCCCTCCACTTT.